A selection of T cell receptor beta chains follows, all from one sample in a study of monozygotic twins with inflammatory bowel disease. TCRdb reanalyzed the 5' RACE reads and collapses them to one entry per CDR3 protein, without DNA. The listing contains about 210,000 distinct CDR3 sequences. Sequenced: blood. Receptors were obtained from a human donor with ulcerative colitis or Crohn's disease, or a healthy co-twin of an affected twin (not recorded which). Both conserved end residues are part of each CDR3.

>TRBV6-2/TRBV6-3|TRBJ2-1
CASRLDRGNEQFF
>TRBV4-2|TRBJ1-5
CASSQVRGASNQPQHF
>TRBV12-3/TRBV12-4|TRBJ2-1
CASSLGPLRQGANEQFF
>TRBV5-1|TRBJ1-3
CASSAYRDSGNTIYF
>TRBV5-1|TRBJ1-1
CASSRDRGLDEAFF
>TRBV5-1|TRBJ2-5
CASSEMGETQYF
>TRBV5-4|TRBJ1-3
CASSQDLYTGNTIYF
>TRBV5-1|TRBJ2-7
CASSLDRRYEQYF
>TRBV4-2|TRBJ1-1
CASSQEYVRNTEAFF
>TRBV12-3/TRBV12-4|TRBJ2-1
CASSLATTENEQFF
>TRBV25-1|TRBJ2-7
CASSDLTPYEQYF
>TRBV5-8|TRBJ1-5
CASSLGMWERQPQHF
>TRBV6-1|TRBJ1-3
CASKRDRSGNTIYF
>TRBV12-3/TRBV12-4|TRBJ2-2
CASSFYTGELFF
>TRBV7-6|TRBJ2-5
CASSRRFGTEETQYF
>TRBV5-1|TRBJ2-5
CASIMGPAAGQTQYF
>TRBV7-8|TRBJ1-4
CASSLEGRRTGLNEKLFF
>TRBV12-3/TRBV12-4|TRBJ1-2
CASTNLPDYGYTF
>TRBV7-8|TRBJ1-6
CASSGGQDNSPLHF
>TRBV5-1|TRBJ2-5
CASSLAGTGVWETQYF
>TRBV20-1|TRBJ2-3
CSARILSGGGRDTQYF
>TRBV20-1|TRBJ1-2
CSASGTAGVYTF
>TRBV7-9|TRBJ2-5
CASSFPRDRETQYF